This record covers a single T cell receptor beta chain. The data were taken from a study of T cell changes during pregnancy in multiple sclerosis. Using immunoSEQ multiplex PCR, the repertoire was profiled, and TCRdb retains in-frame clones only, with some absent. Here the sample spans 85,000 to 130,000 clones, around 93% being singletons. The source is a female donor with multiple sclerosis, enrolled in a pregnancy study. Source: peripheral blood, taken after pregnancy.

CDR3 in DNA: TGTGCCAGCAGCTTTCAGGGGGGTCTCACCGGGGAGCTGTTTTTT. Translation: CASSFQGGLTGELFF. The chain uses TRBV7-9 and TRBJ2-2; perhaps TRBD1 as D (7 bases). The CDR3 has 15 amino acids. V lost 3 bases and J 4 bases, leaving 12 bases between the germline ends. Germline lookup yields CDR1 SEHNR and CDR2 FQNEAQ (reference sequence).